The 10 T cell receptor beta chains presented below share a single source sample, sequenced in a study of blood T cell repertoires in COVID-19. TCRdb keeps only in-frame clones here, not all; method: immunoSEQ multiplex PCR. The sample lists about 120,000 clones, about 83% occurring once. Sequenced input: peripheral blood. Source of these receptors: a man between 65 and 79 years old with acute or convalescent COVID-19.

This clone showed up just once. This chain links TRBV5-1 with TRBJ2-3; 8 bases map to TRBD2. V gave up 0 bases and J gave up 3 bases; unmatched junction bases: 6. CDR3 size: 16 residues. Germline-derived CDR1 and CDR2 are SGHRS and YFSETQ. CDR3 coding DNA: TGCGCCAGCAGCTTGGACGGCCGGGGGGGAACAGATACGCAGTATTTT. It specifies CASSLDGRGGTDTQYF.

The rearrangement uses TRBV6-5 and TRBJ2-7; D is uncertain. Deletions cut 2 bases from V and 6 bases from J, with 8 bases between. CDR3 size: 12 residues. CDR1 and CDR2 (germline): MNHEY, SVGAGI. The chain's CDR3 is CASSYPIGEQYF. The CDR3 DNA is TGTGCCAGCAGTTACCCGATCGGCGAGCAGTACTTC.

The rearrangement links TRBV30 to TRBJ1-6, with a possible D match to TRBD1 (5 bases). The CDR3 has 13 residues. CDR1 is GTSNPN and CDR2 is SVGIG in the germline V gene (reference sequence). The V end lost 3 bases, the J end lost 5 bases, and 8 bases lay between the germline ends. CDR3: CAWRWGDNSPLHF. CDR3 DNA: TGTGCCTGGAGGTGGGGGGATAATTCACCCCTCCACTTT.

The chain carries TRBV30 and TRBJ2-1, with D possibly being TRBD2 (5 bases). Trimming took off 5 bases at V and 4 bases at J, with 9 bases between the two ends. The CDR3 has 12 amino acids. Germline CDR1 GTSNPN, CDR2 SVGIG (reference sequence). This CDR3 is CAWGSGYNEQFF. DNA for the CDR3: TGTGCCTGGGGGTCGGGATACAATGAGCAGTTCTTC.

The rearrangement uses TRBV27 and TRBJ2-3; TRBD2 aligns across 14 bases. V gave up 2 bases and J gave up 8 bases; unmatched junction bases: 12. CDR3 size: 18 residues. CDR1 is MNHEY and CDR2 is SMNVEV in the germline V gene (reference sequence). The CDR3 is CASSLTLSGTSGSVTQYF. The CDR3 DNA reads as TGTGCCAGCAGTTTAACCCTGAGCGGGACTAGCGGGAGTGTTACGCAGTATTTT.

V and J are TRBV14 and TRBJ1-3; TRBD1 might be the D (5 bases). The CDR3 runs to 13 residues. Germline V gives CDR1 SGHDN, CDR2 FVKESK. V dropped 4 bases and J dropped 4 bases, with 8 bases sitting between them. This CDR3 reads CASSRAGGNTIYF. CDR3 bases: TGTGCCAGCAGCCGGGCAGGGGGAAACACCATATATTTT.

This rearrangement joins TRBV7-2 to TRBJ2-2; D call uncertain. Germline V CDR1 and CDR2: SGHTA, FQGNSA. The CDR3 is 13 residues long. V lost 3 bases and J lost 7, with 9 bases in between. CDR3 in DNA: TGTGCCAGCAGCTTTTCTATCGGCGGGGAGCTGTTTTTT. Its translation is CASSFSIGGELFF. The full variable domain, its missing parts supplied by reference TRBV7-2 and TRBJ2-2, is GAGVSQSPSNKVTEKGKDVELRCDPISGHTALYWYRQSLGQGLEFLIYFQGNSAPDKSGLPSDRFSAERTGGSVSTLTIQRTQQEDSAVYLCASSFSIGGELFFGEGSRLTVL.

The J gene is TRBJ2-7, the V gene TRBV2; 9 bases fit TRBD1. The ends lost 5 bases at V and 2 bases at J; junction bases unmatched: 4. The length of the CDR3 is 14 residues. From germline, CDR1 is SNHLY and CDR2 FYNNEI. As DNA, the CDR3 is TGTGCCAGCAGTAAGACAGGGGGGCCCTACGAGCAGTACTTC. It specifies CASSKTGGPYEQYF.

The CDR3 DNA is TGTGCCAGCAGCCCCCGGGACAGGGTAAACGAGCAGTACTTC. Amino acid sequence: CASSPRDRVNEQYF. The chain recombines TRBV5-4 with TRBJ2-7, with 9 positions matching TRBD1. Germline CDR1 SGHNT, CDR2 YYREEE (reference sequence). Trimming took 4 bases from V and 5 from J; bases not matched to a gene: 7. The CDR3 consists of 14 residues.

The chain uses TRBV6-5 and TRBJ2-1, with 13 bases matching TRBD2. Unmatched junction bases numbered 3, after V lost 2 bases and J lost 8 bases. This CDR3 is 15 amino acids long. Germline lookup yields CDR1 MNHEY and CDR2 SVGAGI. The CDR3 here is CASSYSTSGRDEQFF. As DNA, the CDR3 is TGTGCCAGCAGTTACAGTACTAGCGGGAGGGATGAGCAGTTCTTC.